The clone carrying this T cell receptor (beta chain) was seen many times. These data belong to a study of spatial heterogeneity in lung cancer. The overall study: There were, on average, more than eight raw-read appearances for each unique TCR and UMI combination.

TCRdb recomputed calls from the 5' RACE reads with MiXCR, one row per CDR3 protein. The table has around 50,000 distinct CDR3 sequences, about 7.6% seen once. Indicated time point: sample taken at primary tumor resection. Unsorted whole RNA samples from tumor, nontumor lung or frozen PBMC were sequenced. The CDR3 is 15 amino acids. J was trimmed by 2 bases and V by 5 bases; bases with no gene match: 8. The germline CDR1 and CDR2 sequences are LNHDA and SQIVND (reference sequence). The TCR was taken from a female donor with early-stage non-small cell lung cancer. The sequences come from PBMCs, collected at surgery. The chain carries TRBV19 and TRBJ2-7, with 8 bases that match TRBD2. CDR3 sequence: CASSSLEGLAYEQYF. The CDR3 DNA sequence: TGTGCCAGTAGTTCCCTTGAGGGACTAGCCTACGAGCAGTACTTC. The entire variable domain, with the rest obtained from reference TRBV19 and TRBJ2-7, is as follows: DGGITQSPKYLFRKEGQNVTLSCEQNLNHDAMYWYRQDPGQGLRLIYYSQIVNDFQKGDIAEGYSVSREKKESFPLTVTSAQKNPTAFYLCASSSLEGLAYEQYFGPGTRLTVT.